Below are 14 T cell receptor beta chains sequenced from a single sample in a study of lymphopenia after photon versus proton radiotherapy. The assay was immunoSEQ multiplex PCR, and TCRdb's table has in-frame clones only and misses some. Of about 40,000 clones listed, just over 85% are singletons. Sample: peripheral blood, taken from a patient treated with proton-based radiotherapy. These receptors originate from a woman in her sixties or seventies with pancreatic cancer. Some clones in this sample may be carry-over from other donors' samples.

The chain links TRBV4-2 to TRBJ2-3; D gene unclear. CDR3 size: 16 residues. The germline V and J ends were trimmed by 0 bases and 2 bases, with 12 bases remaining between them. CDR1 is LGHNA and CDR2 is YNFKEQ in the germline V gene. CDR3 loop: CASSQEGRTVTDTQYF. The CDR3 DNA sequence: TGTGCCAGCAGCCAAGAGGGTCGGACCGTCACAGATACGCAGTATTTT.

The CDR3 nucleotides are TGTGCCAGCAGCTCGCGGACAGGGGGAACGGATACGCAGTATTTT. Residues: CASSSRTGGTDTQYF. The chain links TRBV7-6 to TRBJ2-3; 10 nucleotides line up with TRBD1. V lost 4 bases and J lost 6; bases outside the gene matches: 7. Germline V gives CDR1 SGHVS, CDR2 FNYEAQ. CDR3 length: 15 amino acids.

V gene TRBV6-5 combines with J gene TRBJ1-1; 9 bases agree with TRBD1. The V gene's germline CDR1 is MNHEY and CDR2 SVGAGI. CDR3 size: 14 residues. V gave up 2 bases and J gave up 4 bases; unmatched junction bases: 2. CDR3 residues: CASSYGQGSTEAFF. CDR3 coding DNA: TGTGCCAGCAGTTACGGACAGGGGAGCACTGAAGCTTTCTTT.

The chain has TRBV28 and TRBJ2-1, with D unresolved. Per the germline V gene, CDR1 is MDHEN and CDR2 is SYDVKM. The V end lost 4 bases, the J end lost 7 bases, and 11 bases lay between the germline ends. The CDR3 totals 13 residues. The DNA of the CDR3 is TGTGCCAGCAGTTCCCCCGACCGGAATGAGCAGTTCTTC. Translated, it gives CASSSPDRNEQFF.

The V and J genes are TRBV19 and TRBJ2-3; 10 bases are a match to TRBD2. V was pared by 5 bases and J by 2 bases, with 4 bases of the junction left unmatched. Germline V CDR1 and CDR2: LNHDA, SQIVND (reference sequence). The CDR3 covers 15 residues. The CDR3 DNA sequence: TGTGCCAGTAGTGATAGCGGGGGGCACACAGATACGCAGTATTTT. Encoded protein: CASSDSGGHTDTQYF.

The gene calls are TRBV9 and TRBJ2-5, with 10 bases lining up with TRBD2. CDR1 and CDR2 (germline): SGDLS, YYNGEE. Losses at the gene ends were 3 bases for V and 3 bases for J; bases not matched to a gene: 8. This CDR3 has 16 amino acids. The CDR3 region is CASSALSGTSEETQYF. The CDR3 region has the DNA TGTGCCAGCAGCGCGCTATCCGGGACTAGCGAAGAGACCCAGTACTTC.

V gene TRBV2 combines with J gene TRBJ1-1, with a tentative D call TRBD1 (5 bases). Germline CDR1 and CDR2: SNHLY and FYNNEI. The CDR3 consists of 13 residues. Trimming left V 8 bases short and J 0 bases short, with 10 bases between. This chain's CDR3 is CASRQYMNTEAFF. CDR3 sequence (DNA): TGTGCCAGCCGACAGTACATGAACACTGAAGCTTTCTTT. The full variable domain, its missing parts supplied by reference TRBV2 and TRBJ1-1, is EPEVTQTPSHQVTQMGQEVILRCVPISNHLYFYWYRQILGQKVEFLVSFYNNEISEKSEIFDDQFSVERPDGSNFTLKIRSTKLEDSAMYFCASRQYMNTEAFFGQGTRLTVV.

The chain employs TRBV9 and TRBJ2-2, with 7 nucleotides matching TRBD1. The CDR3 runs 18 residues. Unmatched junction bases numbered 12, after V lost 2 bases and J lost 2 bases. The V gene's germline CDR1 is SGDLS and CDR2 YYNGEE. The CDR3 loop is CASSVKRQGPRNTGELFF. CDR3 nucleotides: TGTGCCAGCAGCGTTAAAAGACAGGGTCCACGCAACACCGGGGAGCTGTTTTTT.

This clone was recorded once. This rearrangement joins TRBV6-6 to TRBJ1-2; 7 nucleotides match TRBD1. Trimming removed 9 bases from V and 4 bases from J; junction bases left unmatched: 17. Germline CDR1 is MNHNY and CDR2 is SVGAGI (reference sequence). This CDR3 is built from 16 residues. The CDR3 sequence is CASARDSGPGGYGYTF. The CDR3 DNA follows: TGTGCCAGTGCCCGGGACAGCGGCCCCGGGGGCTATGGCTACACCTTC.

The V gene is TRBV9, the J gene TRBJ2-1; TRBD2 aligns across 9 bases. V lost 1 base and J lost 5; bases outside the gene matches: 7. The CDR3 spans 16 residues. Germline V gene lookup returns CDR1 SGDLS and CDR2 YYNGEE. CDR3 coding DNA: TGTGCCAGCAGCGTACTCGGGACTAGCCCCAACAATGAGCAGTTCTTC. Its translation is CASSVLGTSPNNEQFF.

The chain uses TRBV14 and TRBJ2-7; the D gene could be TRBD1 or TRBD2 (5 bases each). The CDR3 spans 13 residues. Germline V gene data show CDR1 as SGHDN and CDR2 as FVKESK. Trimming pared 8 bases from V and 0 bases from J, leaving 11 bases between. The CDR3 region is CASRGHSSYEQYF. For the CDR3, the DNA is TGTGCCAGCCGGGGCCATAGCTCCTACGAGCAGTACTTC.

The chain joins TRBV5-1 to TRBJ2-1, with D perhaps TRBD1 (6 bases). V gave up 2 bases and J gave up 9 bases, with 12 bases separating them. This CDR3 comprises 13 residues. Germline V CDR1 and CDR2: SGHRS, YFSETQ. CDR3 residues: CASSLTGPREQFF. In DNA, the CDR3 is TGCGCCAGCAGCTTAACAGGGCCGCGTGAGCAGTTCTTC. The full variable domain, rest sourced from reference TRBV5-1 and TRBJ2-1, is KAGVTQTPRYLIKTRGQQVTLSCSPISGHRSVSWYQQTPGQGLQFLFEYFSETQRNKGNFPGRFSGRQFSNSRSEMNVSTLELGDSALYLCASSLTGPREQFFGPGTRLTVL.

V and J are TRBV2 and TRBJ2-3; possible D gene TRBD1, 5 bases. Per the germline V gene, CDR1 is SNHLY and CDR2 is FYNNEI. CDR3 size: 15 residues. V was pared by 7 bases and J by 6 bases, with 20 bases between. Here the CDR3 DNA reads TGTGCCAGCACTATCGGGTTTCACTCAGGGGATACGCAGTATTTT. Its translation is CASTIGFHSGDTQYF. The full variable domain, completed using reference TRBV2 and TRBJ2-3, is EPEVTQTPSHQVTQMGQEVILRCVPISNHLYFYWYRQILGQKVEFLVSFYNNEISEKSEIFDDQFSVERPDGSNFTLKIRSTKLEDSAMYFCASTIGFHSGDTQYFGPGTRLTVL.

The chain uses TRBV29-1 and TRBJ2-2, with 7 nucleotides matching TRBD1. The CDR3 has 14 amino acids. Germline loops: CDR1 SQVTM, CDR2 ANQGSEA. V was clipped by 1 base and J by 8 bases; unmatched bases: 7. CDR3 protein: CSVEVVRGSGELFF. As DNA, the CDR3 is TGCAGCGTTGAAGTTGTCAGGGGGTCTGGGGAGCTGTTTTTT.